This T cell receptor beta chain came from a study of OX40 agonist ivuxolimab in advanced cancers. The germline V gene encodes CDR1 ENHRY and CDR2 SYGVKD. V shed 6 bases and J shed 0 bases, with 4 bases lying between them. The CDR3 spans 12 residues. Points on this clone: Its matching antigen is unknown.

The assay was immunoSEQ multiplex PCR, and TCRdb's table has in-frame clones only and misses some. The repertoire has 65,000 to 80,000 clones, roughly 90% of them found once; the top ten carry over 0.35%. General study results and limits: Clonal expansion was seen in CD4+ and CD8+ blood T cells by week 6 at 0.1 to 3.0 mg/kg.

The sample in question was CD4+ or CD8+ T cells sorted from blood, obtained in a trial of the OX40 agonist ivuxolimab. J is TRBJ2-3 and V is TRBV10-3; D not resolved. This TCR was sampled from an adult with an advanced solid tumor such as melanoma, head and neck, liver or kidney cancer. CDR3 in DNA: TGTGCCATCAGCGGGAGCACAGATACGCAGTATTTT. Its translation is CAISGSTDTQYF.